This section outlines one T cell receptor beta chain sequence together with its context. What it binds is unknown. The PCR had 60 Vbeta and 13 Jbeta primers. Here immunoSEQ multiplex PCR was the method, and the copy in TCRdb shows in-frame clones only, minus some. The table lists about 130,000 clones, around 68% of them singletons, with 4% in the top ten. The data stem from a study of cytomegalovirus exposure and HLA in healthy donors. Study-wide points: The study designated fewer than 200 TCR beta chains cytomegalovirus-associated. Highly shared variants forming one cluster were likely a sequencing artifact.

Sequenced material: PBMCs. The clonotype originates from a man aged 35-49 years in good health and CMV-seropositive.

The CDR3 DNA follows: TGTGCCAGCAGTACTAGCGGGGGCCCAACTTACGAGCAGTACTTC. Its translation: CASSTSGGPTYEQYF. This chain joins TRBV27 and TRBJ2-7; 11 bases line up with TRBD2. Per germline, CDR1 MNHEY and CDR2 SMNVEV (reference sequence). The ends lost 5 bases at V and 4 bases at J; junction bases unmatched: 7. The CDR3 has 15 amino acids.